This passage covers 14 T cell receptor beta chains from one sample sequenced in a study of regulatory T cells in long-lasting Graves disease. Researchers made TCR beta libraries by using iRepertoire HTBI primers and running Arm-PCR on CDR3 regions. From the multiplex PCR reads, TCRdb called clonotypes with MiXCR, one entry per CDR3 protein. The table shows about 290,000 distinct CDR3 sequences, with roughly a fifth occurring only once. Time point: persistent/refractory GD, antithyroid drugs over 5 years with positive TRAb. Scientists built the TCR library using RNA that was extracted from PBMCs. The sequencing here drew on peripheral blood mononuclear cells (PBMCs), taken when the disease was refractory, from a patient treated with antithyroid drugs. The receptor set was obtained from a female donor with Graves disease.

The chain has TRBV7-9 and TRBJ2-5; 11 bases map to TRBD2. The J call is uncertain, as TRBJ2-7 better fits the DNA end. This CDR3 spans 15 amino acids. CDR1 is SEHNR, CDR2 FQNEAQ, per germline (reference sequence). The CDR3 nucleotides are TGTGCCAGCAGCTTAGTTACTAGCGGGAGAGACGAGCAGTACTTC. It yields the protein CASSLVTSGRDEQYF.

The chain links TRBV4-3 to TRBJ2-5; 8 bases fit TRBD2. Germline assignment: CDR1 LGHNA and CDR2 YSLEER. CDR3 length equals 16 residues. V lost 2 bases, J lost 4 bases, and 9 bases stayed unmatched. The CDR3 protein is CASSQNRGGPGETQYF. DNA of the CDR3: TGCGCCAGCAGCCAAAACCGGGGGGGGCCTGGAGAGACCCAGTACTTC.

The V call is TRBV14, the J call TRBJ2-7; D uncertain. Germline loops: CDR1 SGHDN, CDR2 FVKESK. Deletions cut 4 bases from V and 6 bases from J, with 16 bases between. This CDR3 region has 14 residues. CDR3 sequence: CASSPKGFAAEQYF. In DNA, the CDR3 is TGTGCCAGCAGCCCCAAAGGATTCGCCGCCGAGCAGTACTTC.

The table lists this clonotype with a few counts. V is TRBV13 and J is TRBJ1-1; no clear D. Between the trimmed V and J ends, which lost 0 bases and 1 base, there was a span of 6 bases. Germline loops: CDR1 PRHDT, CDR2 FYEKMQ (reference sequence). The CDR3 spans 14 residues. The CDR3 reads CASSLGRENTEAFF. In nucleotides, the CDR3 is TGTGCCAGCAGCTTAGGCCGGGAGAACACTGAAGCTTTCTTT.

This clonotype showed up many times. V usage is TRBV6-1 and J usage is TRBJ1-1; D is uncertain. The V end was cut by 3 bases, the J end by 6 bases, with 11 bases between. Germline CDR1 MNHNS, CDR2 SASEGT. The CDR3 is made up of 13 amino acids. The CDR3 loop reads CASSEVTISEAFF. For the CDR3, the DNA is TGTGCCAGCAGTGAGGTTACGATCTCTGAAGCTTTCTTT.

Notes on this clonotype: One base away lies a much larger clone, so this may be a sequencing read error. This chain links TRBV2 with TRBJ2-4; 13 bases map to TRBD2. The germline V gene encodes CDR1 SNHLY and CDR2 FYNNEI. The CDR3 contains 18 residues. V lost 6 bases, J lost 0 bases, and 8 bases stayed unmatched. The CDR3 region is CASSQGLAGPLAKNIQYF. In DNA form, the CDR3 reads TGTGCCAGCAGCCAGGGACTAGCGGGACCCCTAGCCAAAAACATTCAGTACTTC.

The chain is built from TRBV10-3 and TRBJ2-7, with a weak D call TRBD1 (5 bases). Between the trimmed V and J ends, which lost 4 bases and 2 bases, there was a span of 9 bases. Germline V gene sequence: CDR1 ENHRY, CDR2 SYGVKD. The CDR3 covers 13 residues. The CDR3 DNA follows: TGTGCCATCAGTGCGGCCAGGGCCTACGAGCAGTACTTC. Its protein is CAISAARAYEQYF.

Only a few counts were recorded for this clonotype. This CDR3 is CASSGTEQETQYF. The CDR3 DNA sequence: TGTGCCAGCAGCGGGACGGAGCAAGAGACCCAGTACTTC. The V gene is TRBV12-3 or TRBV12-4, the J gene TRBJ2-5; either TRBD1 or TRBD2 may fit D (5 bases each). The CDR3 runs 13 residues. Trimming took off 6 bases at V and 2 bases at J, with 10 bases between the two ends.

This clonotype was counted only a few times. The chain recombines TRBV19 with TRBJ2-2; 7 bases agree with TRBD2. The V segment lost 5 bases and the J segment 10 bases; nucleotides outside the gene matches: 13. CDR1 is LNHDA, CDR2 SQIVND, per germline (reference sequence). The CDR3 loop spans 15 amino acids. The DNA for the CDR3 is TGTGCCAGTAGTCCAGCGGGACTCCCTAGGGAGGAGCTGTTTTTT. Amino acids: CASSPAGLPREELFF.

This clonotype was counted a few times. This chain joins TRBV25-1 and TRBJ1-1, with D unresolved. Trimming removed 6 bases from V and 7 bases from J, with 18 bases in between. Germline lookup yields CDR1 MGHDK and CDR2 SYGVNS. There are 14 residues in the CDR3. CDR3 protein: CASRRRGAGGEAFF. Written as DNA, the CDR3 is TGTGCCAGCAGGAGGCGGGGAGCAGGAGGTGAAGCTTTCTTT.

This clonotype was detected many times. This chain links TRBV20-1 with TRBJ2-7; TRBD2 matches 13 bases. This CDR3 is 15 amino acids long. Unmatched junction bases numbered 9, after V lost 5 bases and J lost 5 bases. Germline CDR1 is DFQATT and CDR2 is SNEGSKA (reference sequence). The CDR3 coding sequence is TGCAGTGCTGACCTCCCGGGACTAGCGGGAAACGAGCAGTACTTC. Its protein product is CSADLPGLAGNEQYF.

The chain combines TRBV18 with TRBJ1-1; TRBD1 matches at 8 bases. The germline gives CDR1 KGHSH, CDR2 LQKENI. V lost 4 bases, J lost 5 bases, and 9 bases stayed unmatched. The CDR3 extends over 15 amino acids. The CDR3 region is CASSQGQGYDTEAFF. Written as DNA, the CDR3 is TGTGCCAGCTCACAAGGACAGGGATATGATACTGAAGCTTTCTTT.

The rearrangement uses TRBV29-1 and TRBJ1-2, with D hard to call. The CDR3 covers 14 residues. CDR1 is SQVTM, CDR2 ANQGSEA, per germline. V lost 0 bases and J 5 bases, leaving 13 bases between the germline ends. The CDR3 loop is CSVEDRRGIYGYTF. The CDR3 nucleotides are TGCAGCGTTGAAGATCGTCGAGGTATATATGGCTACACCTTC.

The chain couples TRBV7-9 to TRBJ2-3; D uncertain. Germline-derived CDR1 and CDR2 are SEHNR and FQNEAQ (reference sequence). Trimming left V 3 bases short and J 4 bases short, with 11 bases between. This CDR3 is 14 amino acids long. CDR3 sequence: CASSLAGFPDTQYF. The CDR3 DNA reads TGTGCCAGCAGCTTGGCAGGTTTCCCAGATACGCAGTATTTT.